This TCR beta chain was recovered during a study of blood T cell repertoires in COVID-19. Study background: The study drew acute and convalescent COVID-19 samples from the United States, Italy and Spain. PBMCs, B-cell-depleted T cells, or T cells were the source of the cDNA or gDNA that made up the material.

Recruited during active infection, patients (from Seattle) were subsequently followed longitudinally. Authors' processing steps: Scientists estimated how many nucleated cells there were by amplifying reference gene primers. This table comes from immunoSEQ multiplex PCR, and its TCRdb copy is limited to in-frame clones, with some not included. The V and J calls and clone size come from that table; D and trimming were worked out from the DNA. The sample includes some 70,000 clones, 75% to 90% of them seen just once. The length of the CDR3 is 17 residues. V dropped 0 bases and J dropped 4; count of bases not matched to a gene: 4. Germline loops: CDR1 PRHDT, CDR2 FYEKMQ (reference sequence).

The sequence was collected from a man aged 35-49 years with COVID-19, enrolled during active disease. Sequenced input: peripheral blood. This sequence joins TRBV13 and TRBJ2-1; TRBD2 agrees at 12 bases. The CDR3 DNA is TGTGCCAGCAGCTTAGGGCGACTAGCGGGGGTGTACAATGAGCAGTTCTTC. Its protein is CASSLGRLAGVYNEQFF.